This T cell receptor beta chain was sequenced in a study of blood T cell repertoires in COVID-19. The V gene lost 10 bases and the J gene lost 6 bases, with 20 bases spanning the gap. Per the germline V gene, CDR1 is SGHTS and CDR2 is YDEGEE. This CDR3 spans 13 amino acids. Under the authors' procedure: Estimated nucleated cell counts came from reference gene primer amplification. The assay was immunoSEQ multiplex PCR, and TCRdb's table has in-frame clones only and misses some. The V and J calls and the clone size are those of that table, but D and trimming were determined from the DNA. The repertoire holds 180,000 or so clones, with more than 65% as singletons. The participants were between roughly 18 and 89 years old and came from 24 US areas. Clinical history as reported by participants underpinned cohort assignment.

The V gene is TRBV5-8, the J gene TRBJ2-7; D unclear. Sequenced sample: PBMCs or T cells enriched from blood (not recorded which). This receptor was obtained from a man aged 50-59 years who had recovered from COVID-19. The CDR3 here is CAATKLPTGEQYF. The CDR3 DNA follows: TGTGCCGCCACGAAGCTCCCTACGGGCGAGCAGTACTTC.